What follows are 32 T cell receptor beta chains derived from one specimen sequenced in a study of T cells in Graves' hyperthyroidism and ophthalmopathy. Template material for amplifying TCR beta CDR3 regions consisted of RNA transcripts. First-round RT-PCR of the TCR CDR3 relied on the HTBI primer set. TCRdb itself ran the multiplex PCR reads through MiXCR, one entry per CDR3 protein. The table records 500,000 to 550,000 distinct CDR3 sequences, roughly 20% of them present only once. The sequencing sample was made of blood. These receptors all stem from a man aged 18 to 30 with Graves' hyperthyroidism.

This clonotype has at least ten counts. The chain uses TRBV15 and TRBJ2-7; TRBD2 might be the D (7 bases). This CDR3 is built from 15 residues. Deletions cut 1 base from V and 4 bases from J, with 14 bases between. Germline lookup yields CDR1 LNHNV and CDR2 YYDKDF (reference sequence). CDR3 nucleotides: TGTGCCACCAGCAGAGGGGGAGGGGGGTTTTACGAGCAGTACTTC. Its translation is CATSRGGGGFYEQYF.

The rearrangement links TRBV24-1 to TRBJ2-1; the D is unclear. The CDR3 length is 15 residues. V was clipped by 0 bases and J by 8 bases, with 13 bases between them. From germline, CDR1 is KGHDR and CDR2 SFDVKD. CDR3 DNA: TGTGCCACCAGTGATTTGGGTACTGCCACGGATGAGCAGTTCTTC. Protein sequence: CATSDLGTATDEQFF.

V usage is TRBV6-5 and J usage is TRBJ1-2; D not certain. This CDR3 comprises 12 residues. V was pared by 3 bases and J by 7 bases, with 9 bases between. Germline CDR1 and CDR2: MNHEY and SVGAGI. The CDR3 DNA reads TGTGCCAGCAGTTATTTAGGAGGTGGCTACACCTTC. This sequence encodes CASSYLGGGYTF.

At least ten counts were recorded for this clonotype. The chain carries TRBV11-2 and TRBJ2-7; D is undetermined. Trimming cost V 4 bases and J 3 bases, with 13 bases left between them. Germline V gives CDR1 SGHAT, CDR2 FQNNGV. This CDR3 is built from 14 residues. The CDR3 loop is CASSWTLGDYEQYF. The CDR3 DNA reads as TGTGCCAGCAGCTGGACCCTTGGGGACTACGAGCAGTACTTC.

The gene calls are TRBV2 and TRBJ2-5; TRBD1 agrees at 10 bases. CDR1 is SNHLY and CDR2 is FYNNEI in the germline V gene. J lost 0 bases, V lost 6 bases, and 4 bases had no gene match. This CDR3 is built from 15 residues. CDR3 sequence reads: CASSRDRGYQETQYF. The CDR3 DNA sequence: TGTGCCAGCAGCCGGGACAGGGGATACCAAGAGACCCAGTACTTC.

This clonotype was counted at least ten times. This chain joins TRBV29-1 and TRBJ1-3, with D hard to call. Germline CDR1 reads SQVTM; CDR2 reads ANQGSEA. The V end was cut by 4 bases, the J end by 1 base, with 5 bases between. The length of the CDR3 is 12 residues. This CDR3 is CSVGFSGNTIYF. The DNA for the CDR3 is TGCAGCGTTGGCTTTTCTGGAAACACCATATATTTT.

In its sample, this clonotype was seen a few times. The genes are TRBV6-1 and TRBJ2-7, with TRBD2 matching 10 bases. V lost 1 base to trimming and J lost 2 bases; unmatched junction nucleotides: 2. This CDR3 contains 15 residues. Germline V gene lookup returns CDR1 MNHNS and CDR2 SASEGT. CDR3 nucleotides: TGTGCCAGCAGTGAAGGGACTAGCGGTCCCTACGAGCAGTACTTC. It is translated as CASSEGTSGPYEQYF.

This clonotype appeared many times. The gene calls are TRBV5-1 and TRBJ2-2, with a tentative D call TRBD1 (6 bases). CDR1 and CDR2 from the germline V gene are SGHRS and YFSETQ. V was shortened by 4 bases and J by 2 bases, with 15 bases between the two germline ends. The CDR3 runs 16 residues. The CDR3 sequence: CASSAGQTHNTGELFF. The DNA for the CDR3 is TGCGCCAGCAGCGCCGGACAGACTCATAACACCGGGGAGCTGTTTTTT.

The genes are TRBV30 and TRBJ1-1, with D tentatively TRBD1 (6 bases). Trimming pared 2 bases from V and 5 bases from J, leaving 18 bases between. Germline loops: CDR1 GTSNPN, CDR2 SVGIG (reference sequence). The CDR3 is 15 residues long. The CDR3 reads CAWSSQGGLGTEAFF. The DNA for the CDR3 is TGTGCCTGGAGTTCACAGGGAGGCTTGGGAACTGAAGCTTTCTTT.

This clonotype came up many times. V and J are TRBV5-1 and TRBJ1-2, with D maybe TRBD1 (5 bases). The V gene lost 6 bases and the J gene lost 0 bases, with 15 bases spanning the gap. CDR1 is SGHRS, CDR2 YFSETQ, per germline. The CDR3 sequence is 15 residues long. The CDR3 sequence: CASTKTASPNYGYTF. In DNA, the CDR3 is TGCGCCAGCACCAAGACAGCCTCTCCTAACTATGGCTACACCTTC.

The rearrangement uses TRBV11-1 and TRBJ1-1; D remains ambiguous. This CDR3 has 12 residues. Per germline, CDR1 SGHAT and CDR2 FQDESV (reference sequence). Trimming cost V 6 bases and J 1 base, with 6 bases left between them. CDR3 sequence reads: CASSISNTEAFF. The CDR3 nucleotides are TGTGCCAGCAGTATCTCGAACACTGAAGCTTTCTTT. Full variable domain (outside the CDR3, taken from reference TRBV11-1 and TRBJ1-1): EAEVAQSPRYKITEKSQAVAFWCDPISGHATLYWYRQILGQGPELLVQFQDESVVDDSQLPKDRFSAERLKGVDSTLKIQPAELGDSAMYLCASSISNTEAFFGQGTRLTVV.

The table lists this clonotype with a count of one. This chain connects TRBV5-1 to TRBJ1-2; maybe TRBD1 (5 bases). Germline V gives CDR1 SGHRS, CDR2 YFSETQ. Trimming pared 1 base from V and 5 bases from J, leaving 15 bases between. The length of the CDR3 is 15 residues. The CDR3 region is CASSLYWGRDYGYTF. The CDR3 nucleotides are TGCGCCAGCAGCTTGTACTGGGGCAGGGATTATGGCTACACCTTC.

This clonotype was detected ten times or more. The V gene is TRBV10-3, the J gene TRBJ1-1; D is perhaps TRBD1 (6 bases). Trimming pared 2 bases from V and 2 bases from J, leaving 18 bases between. The CDR3 is 17 amino acids. Germline CDR1 ENHRY, CDR2 SYGVKD. CDR3 region: CAISEGQGMGQNTEAFF. The CDR3, as DNA: TGTGCCATCAGTGAGGGGCAGGGGATGGGGCAAAACACTGAAGCTTTCTTT.

As regards this clonotype: The conserved closing phenylalanine or tryptophan is absent in this CDR3, likely reflecting a read error. No DNA is shown, since the ends of the CDR3 on it are uncertain; the CDR3 is the one TCRdb lists. The chain employs TRBV12-3 or TRBV12-4 and TRBJ2-2. The CDR3 is 14 residues long, counting both termini. This CDR3 is CASSFWSVNGELCL.

The chain uses TRBV27 and TRBJ1-6, with 11 bases that match TRBD1. Trimming at V came to 5 bases and at J to 4 bases, leaving 13 bases not matched to a gene. CDR3 length: 19 residues. Germline V gene data show CDR1 as MNHEY and CDR2 as SMNVEV (reference sequence). DNA of the CDR3: TGTGCCAGCAGTGGACTCGGGACAGGGGGAATCGGGTATAATTCACCCCTCCACTTT. Protein sequence: CASSGLGTGGIGYNSPLHF.

The V and J genes are TRBV24-1 and TRBJ2-3; D might be TRBD2 (6 bases). This CDR3 contains 17 residues. V lost 3 bases and J 0 bases, leaving 15 bases between the germline ends. Germline V gives CDR1 KGHDR, CDR2 SFDVKD. Here the CDR3 DNA reads TGTGCCACCAGTGATGGAGCTACTAGCTCTAGCACAGATACGCAGTATTTT. Residues: CATSDGATSSSTDTQYF.

The sample holds a few counts of this clonotype. The chain links TRBV10-3 to TRBJ1-1; the D gene is possibly TRBD1 (5 bases). Germline-derived CDR1 and CDR2 are ENHRY and SYGVKD. The CDR3 sequence is 17 residues long. The V end was cut by 2 bases, the J end by 11 bases, with 27 bases between. The CDR3 reads CAISERRRDGRLGDAFF. CDR3 DNA sequence: TGTGCCATCAGTGAGAGGAGGCGGGACGGACGACTCGGGGATGCTTTCTTT.

This clonotype was seen many times. This rearrangement joins TRBV5-3 to TRBJ1-2, with TRBD1 matching over 10 bases. TRBV5-3 is an ORF; its function is uncertain. The CDR3 runs 14 residues. The V and J ends lost 8 bases and 3 bases, in that order; junction bases with no gene match: 7. In DNA form, the CDR3 reads TGTGCCAGTCAAGCGGGACAGGGGTACTATGGCTACACCTTC. Translated: CASQAGQGYYGYTF.

This clonotype was found many times. The chain recombines TRBV11-2 with TRBJ1-1; TRBD1 matches 9 bases. This CDR3 spans 16 amino acids. With 4 bases clipped from V and 0 bases from J, the junction kept 6 bases outside the gene matches. Germline assignment: CDR1 SGHAT and CDR2 FQNNGV. CDR3 protein: CASSSNRGLMNTEAFF. The CDR3, as DNA: TGTGCCAGCAGCTCAAACAGGGGGCTTATGAACACTGAAGCTTTCTTT.

The table lists this clonotype with a few counts. The chain is built from TRBV20-1 and TRBJ1-5; 7 bases map to TRBD1. The V gene's germline CDR1 is DFQATT and CDR2 SNEGSKA (reference sequence). The trim removed 1 base at V and 6 bases at J, leaving 6 bases unmatched. The CDR3 covers 14 residues. This CDR3 reads CSARAPRQGQPQHF. The CDR3 region has the DNA TGCAGTGCTAGAGCCCCCAGACAGGGTCAGCCCCAGCATTTT.

This clonotype has at least ten counts. The J gene is TRBJ2-5, the V gene TRBV12-3 or TRBV12-4, with D perhaps TRBD2 (5 bases). V was shortened by 5 bases and J by 5 bases, with 15 bases between the two germline ends. The CDR3 loop spans 14 amino acids. CDR3 sequence: CASSIGPGGETQYF. CDR3 nucleotides: TGTGCCAGCAGTATTGGGCCCGGAGGTGAGACCCAGTACTTC.

This clonotype was observed at least ten times. The chain has TRBV25-1 and TRBJ1-1, with D uncertain. V lost 7 bases to trimming and J lost 5 bases, with 14 bases between them. Germline CDR1 reads MGHDK; CDR2 reads SYGVNS. The CDR3 contains 13 residues. CDR3 region: CASTYPGGTEAFF. DNA of the CDR3: TGTGCCAGCACCTACCCCGGTGGAACTGAAGCTTTCTTT.

At least ten counts were recorded for this clonotype. The chain joins TRBV19 to TRBJ1-1, with D unresolved. Germline V gene data show CDR1 as LNHDA and CDR2 as SQIVND (reference sequence). The CDR3 has 15 residues. The ends were cut back, 3 bases at V and 2 bases at J, with 13 bases in the middle. CDR3 nucleotide sequence: TGTGCCAGTAGTATGAGTCTGACCGGCAACACTGAAGCTTTCTTT. Translation gives CASSMSLTGNTEAFF. Together with reference TRBV19 and TRBJ1-1, the CDR3 gives the full variable domain: DGGITQSPKYLFRKEGQNVTLSCEQNLNHDAMYWYRQDPGQGLRLIYYSQIVNDFQKGDIAEGYSVSREKKESFPLTVTSAQKNPTAFYLCASSMSLTGNTEAFFGQGTRLTVV.

There are a few counts of this clonotype. The chain recombines TRBV11-2 with TRBJ2-3; possibly TRBD1 for D (6 bases). Germline lookup yields CDR1 SGHAT and CDR2 FQNNGV. The CDR3 contains 16 residues. V was clipped by 5 bases and J by 4 bases, with 19 bases between them. CDR3 residues: CASSLLGALAADTQYF. The CDR3 region has the DNA TGTGCCAGCAGCCTTTTGGGGGCGCTAGCAGCAGATACGCAGTATTTT. Together with reference TRBV11-2 and TRBJ2-3, the CDR3 gives the full variable domain: EAGVAQSPRYKIIEKRQSVAFWCNPISGHATLYWYQQILGQGPKLLIQFQNNGVVDDSQLPKDRFSAERLKGVDSTLKIQPAKLEDSAVYLCASSLLGALAADTQYFGPGTRLTVL.

This clonotype was seen repeatedly, ten times or more. The chain uses TRBV12-3 or TRBV12-4 and TRBJ2-2; 9 positions match TRBD1. The CDR3 runs 13 residues. With V trimmed by 8 bases and J by 3 bases, 1 base remained unmatched. CDR3: CASDRGDTGELFF. The CDR3 DNA is TGTGCCAGCGACAGGGGGGACACCGGGGAGCTGTTTTTT.

This clonotype was counted many times. This chain links TRBV5-1 with TRBJ1-1; possibly TRBD1 for D (6 bases). The CDR3 loop spans 15 amino acids. V lost 4 bases and J lost 5, with 18 bases in between. The germline gives CDR1 SGHRS, CDR2 YFSETQ. In nucleotides, the CDR3 is TGCGCCAGCAGCCCCGTCGGGGGGCGAGATACTGAAGCTTTCTTT. It codes for CASSPVGGRDTEAFF.

This clonotype came up many times. The DNA of the CDR3 is TGTGCCAGCAGCCAGCTGCCGGGCATCGATCAGCCCCAGCATTTT. Protein product: CASSQLPGIDQPQHF. The chain uses TRBV4-2 and TRBJ1-5; D is undetermined. Germline V CDR1 and CDR2: LGHNA, YNFKEQ. The V and J ends lost 3 bases and 5 bases respectively, with 14 bases between them. The CDR3 has 15 residues.

This chain links TRBV18 with TRBJ2-7; D unresolved. The V gene's germline CDR1 is KGHSH and CDR2 LQKENI. V dropped 3 bases and J dropped 3 bases, with 12 bases sitting between them. The CDR3 contains 14 residues. The CDR3 sequence is CASSPPSQVYEQYF. The CDR3, as DNA: TGTGCCAGCTCACCCCCCTCTCAAGTCTACGAGCAGTACTTC.

This clonotype was observed at least ten times. This sequence joins TRBV6-1 and TRBJ1-5; TRBD1 matches 8 bases. V lost 5 bases, J lost 5 bases, and 8 bases stayed unmatched. CDR1 and CDR2 from the germline V gene are MNHNS and SASEGT. The CDR3 consists of 15 residues. The CDR3 region is CASSPSGGEYQPQHF. The CDR3 DNA follows: TGTGCCAGCAGTCCCTCAGGGGGCGAGTATCAGCCCCAGCATTTT.

V and J are TRBV25-1 and TRBJ2-7, with D unresolved. This CDR3 spans 14 amino acids. With 5 bases removed from V and 3 bases from J, the gap between germline ends came to 14 bases. CDR1 and CDR2 from the germline V gene are MGHDK and SYGVNS. The DNA of the CDR3 is TGTGCCAGCAGTAAGGATGGTCTGCACTACGAGCAGTACTTC. Protein sequence: CASSKDGLHYEQYF.

This clonotype was picked up many times. The rearrangement links TRBV5-6 to TRBJ1-4, with 9 bases matching TRBD1. Trimming took 2 bases from V and 6 from J; bases not matched to a gene: 2. The length of the CDR3 is 14 residues. Germline CDR1 and CDR2: SGHDT and YYEEEE. In DNA, the CDR3 is TGTGCCAGCAGCTTACAGGGGGCGGATGAAAAACTGTTTTTT. As protein: CASSLQGADEKLFF.

This clonotype was observed at least ten times. The chain combines TRBV29-1 with TRBJ1-2, with 8 bases identical to TRBD1. CDR3 length: 14 residues. With V trimmed by 6 bases and J by 5 bases, 11 bases remained unmatched. Germline loops: CDR1 SQVTM, CDR2 ANQGSEA. The CDR3 DNA follows: TGCAGCGTCAAAGGACAGGGATTGCCTTATGGCTACACCTTC. Its translation is CSVKGQGLPYGYTF.